This TCR beta chain stems from a study of cytotoxic CD8 clonotypes in ibrutinib-treated CLL. Investigators sought sequencing depths of between 1 in 200,000 and 1 in 1 million T cells. Generated by immunoSEQ multiplex PCR, the TCRdb table keeps only in-frame clones and is missing some. This table holds 300,000 to 400,000 clones, over 60% found once. The material was PBMCs, obtained after 36 months of ibrutinib treatment. The receptor's source is a human donor with chronic lymphocytic leukemia.

The CDR3 DNA is TGTGCCAGCAGTTTAAGAGGCGGGATTGGCACAGATACGCAGTATTTT. It translates to CASSLRGGIGTDTQYF. This chain joins TRBV27 and TRBJ2-3, with a possible D match to TRBD2 (6 bases). Trimming took off 2 bases at V and 1 base at J, with 13 bases between the two ends. The CDR3 is 16 amino acids. CDR1 is MNHEY, CDR2 SMNVEV, per germline (reference sequence).